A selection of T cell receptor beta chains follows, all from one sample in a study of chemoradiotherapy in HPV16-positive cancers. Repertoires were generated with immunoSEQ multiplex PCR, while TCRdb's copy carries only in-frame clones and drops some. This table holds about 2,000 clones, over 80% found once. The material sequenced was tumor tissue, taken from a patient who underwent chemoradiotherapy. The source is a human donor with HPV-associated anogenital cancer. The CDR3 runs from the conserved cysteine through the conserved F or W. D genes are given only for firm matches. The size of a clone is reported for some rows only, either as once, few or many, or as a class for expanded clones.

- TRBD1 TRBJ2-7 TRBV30 CAWRRADRADEQYF TGTGCCTGGAGAAGGGCGGACAGGGCAGACGAGCAGTACTTC
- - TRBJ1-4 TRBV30 CAWSDGGGDEKLFF TGTGCCTGGAGTGATGGGGGAGGCGATGAAAAACTGTTTTTT
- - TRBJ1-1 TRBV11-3 CASSPTTPTGRNTEAFF TGTGCCAGCAGCCCAACGACCCCGACAGGCAGGAACACTGAAGCTTTCTTT
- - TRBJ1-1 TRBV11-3 CASSPGQGFMNTEAFF TGTGCCAGCAGCCCCGGGCAGGGGTTTATGAACACTGAAGCTTTCTTT
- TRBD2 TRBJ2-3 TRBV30 CAWSQASGVRDTQYF TGTGCCTGGAGCCAGGCTAGCGGGGTGAGAGATACGCAGTATTTT
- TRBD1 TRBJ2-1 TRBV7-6 CASSTRQGAGYEQFF TGTGCCAGCAGCACGCGACAGGGGGCGGGTTATGAGCAGTTCTTC
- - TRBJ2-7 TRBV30 CAWSPAGLIFSYEQYF TGTGCCTGGAGTCCGGCAGGACTGATATTCTCCTACGAGCAGTACTTC
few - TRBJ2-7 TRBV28 CASSLDGAIYEQYF TGTGCCAGCAGTTTGGACGGTGCGATCTACGAGCAGTACTTC
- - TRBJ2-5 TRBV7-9 CASSQGIEETQYF TGTGCCAGCAGCCAAGGAATCGAAGAGACCCAGTACTTC
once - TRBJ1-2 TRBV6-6 CASSYRGVNGYTF TGTGCCAGCAGTTATCGGGGAGTCAATGGCTACACCTTC
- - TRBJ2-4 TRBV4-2 CASSQSYSGAANGNIQYF TGTGCCAGCAGCCAATCTTATTCCGGGGCCGCTAACGGAAACATTCAGTACTTC
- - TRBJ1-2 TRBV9 CASSRETGGTYGYTF TGTGCCAGCAGCCGGGAGACTGGCGGCACCTATGGCTACACCTTC
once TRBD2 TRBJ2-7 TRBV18 CASSPPKLAGAREQYF TGTGCCAGCTCACCACCGAAACTAGCGGGAGCTCGGGAGCAGTACTTC
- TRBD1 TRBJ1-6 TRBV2 CAIRSGTGESSPLHF TGTGCCATTCGCTCCGGGACAGGGGAAAGTTCACCCCTCCACTTT
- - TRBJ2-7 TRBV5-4 CASSSDRGSSYEQYF TGTGCCAGCAGCTCTGACAGAGGGAGCTCCTACGAGCAGTACTTC
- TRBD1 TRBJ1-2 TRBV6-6 CASNRQGARYTF TGTGCCAGCAATAGACAGGGGGCTCGCTACACCTTC
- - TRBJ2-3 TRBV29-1 CSVGVDNTDTQYF TGCAGCGTTGGAGTCGACAACACAGATACGCAGTATTTT
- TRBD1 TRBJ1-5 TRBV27 CASSLTGNFQPQHF TGTGCCAGCAGCCTGACAGGGAATTTCCAGCCCCAGCATTTT
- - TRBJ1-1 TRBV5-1 CASSLDRLGNTEAFF TGCGCCAGCAGTTTGGATCGCCTCGGGAACACTGAAGCTTTCTTT
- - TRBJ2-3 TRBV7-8 CASSFRVDTQYF TGTGCCAGCAGCTTCCGAGTAGATACGCAGTATTTT
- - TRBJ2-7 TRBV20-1 CSVQFSGKQYF TGCAGTGTCCAATTTAGCGGTAAGCAGTACTTC
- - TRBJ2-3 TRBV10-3 CAIAVGSTDTQYF TGTGCCATCGCTGTCGGGAGCACAGATACGCAGTATTTT
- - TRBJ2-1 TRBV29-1 CSVPGARVVEQFF TGCAGCGTCCCGGGAGCCAGGGTTGTTGAGCAGTTCTTC
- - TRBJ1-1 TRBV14 CASSLWGANTEAFF TGTGCCAGCAGCCTGTGGGGGGCGAACACTGAAGCTTTCTTT
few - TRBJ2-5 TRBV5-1 CASSFSPPETQYF TGCGCCAGCAGCTTTTCTCCTCCAGAGACCCAGTACTTC
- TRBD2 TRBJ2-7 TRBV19 CASTSGLAGEVRGEQYF TGTGCCAGTACCTCGGGACTAGCGGGAGAGGTGAGAGGCGAGCAGTACTTC
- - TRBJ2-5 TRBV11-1 CASSLAMKGFQETQYF TGTGCCAGCAGCTTAGCGATGAAGGGTTTTCAAGAGACCCAGTACTTC
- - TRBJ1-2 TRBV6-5 CASSYRRGGYTF TGTGCCAGCAGTTACCGAAGGGGGGGCTACACCTTC
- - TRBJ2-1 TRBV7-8 CASSFSDFNNEQFF TGTGCCAGCAGCTTTTCGGACTTTAACAATGAGCAGTTCTTC
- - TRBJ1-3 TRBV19 CASSISVSGNTIYF TGTGCCAGTAGTATCTCAGTCTCTGGAAACACCATATATTTT
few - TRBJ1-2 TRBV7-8 CASSSDYGYTF TGTGCCAGCAGCTCAGACTATGGCTACACCTTC
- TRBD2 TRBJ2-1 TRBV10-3 CAISPRAGAQNEQFF TGTGCCATCAGTCCCAGGGCGGGAGCCCAGAATGAGCAGTTCTTC
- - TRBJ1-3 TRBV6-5 CASSPDTSGNTIYF TGTGCCAGCAGCCCCGACACCTCTGGAAACACCATATATTTT
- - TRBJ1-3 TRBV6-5 CASSYSTGYSGNTIYF TGTGCCAGCAGTTACTCGACAGGTTACTCTGGAAACACCATATATTTT
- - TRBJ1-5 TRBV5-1 CASSLDGGQQPQHF TGCGCCAGCAGCTTGGACGGGGGGCAGCAGCCCCAGCATTTT
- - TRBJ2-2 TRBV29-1 CSAAGTLNTGELFF TGCAGCGCCGCCGGGACTTTGAACACCGGGGAGCTGTTTTTT
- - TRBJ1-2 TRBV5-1 CASSLDGTYGYTF TGCGCCAGCAGCCTGGACGGTACCTATGGCTACACCTTC
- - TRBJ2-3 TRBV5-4 CASSTGTSTDTQYF TGTGCCAGCAGCACAGGGACTAGCACAGATACGCAGTATTTT
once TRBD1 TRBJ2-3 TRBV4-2 CASSFGQGASDTQYF TGTGCCAGCAGCTTCGGACAGGGGGCCTCAGATACGCAGTATTTT
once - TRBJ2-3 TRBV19 CASSLILGAHSTDTQYF TGTGCCAGCAGCTTGATTCTAGGGGCCCATAGCACAGATACGCAGTATTTT
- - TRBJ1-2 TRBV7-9 CASSAGNYGYTF TGTGCCAGCAGCGCAGGGAACTATGGCTACACCTTC
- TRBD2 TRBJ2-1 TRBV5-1 CASSGGGLDEQFF TGCGCCAGCAGCGGGGGAGGGCTAGATGAGCAGTTCTTC
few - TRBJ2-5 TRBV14 CASSPITTQETQYF TGTGCCAGCAGCCCAATAACGACCCAAGAGACCCAGTACTTC
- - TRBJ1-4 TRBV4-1 CASSRASDPSNEKLFF TGCGCCAGCAGCCGCGCCTCCGACCCCTCTAATGAAAAACTGTTTTTT
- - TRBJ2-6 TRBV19 CASHLGSLNGANVLTF TGTGCCAGTCATTTAGGTAGTCTGAACGGGGCCAACGTCCTGACTTTC
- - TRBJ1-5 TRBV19 CASSIGSQPQHF TGTGCCAGTAGTATAGGGAGTCAGCCCCAGCATTTT
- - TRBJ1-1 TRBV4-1 CASSQEIKNTEAFF TGCGCCAGCAGCCAAGAAATAAAAAACACTGAAGCTTTCTTT
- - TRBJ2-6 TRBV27 CASSFSRSGANVLTF TGTGCCAGCAGTTTCTCCAGGTCTGGGGCCAACGTCCTGACTTTC
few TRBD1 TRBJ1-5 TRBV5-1 CASSQSGGDQPQHF TGCGCCAGCAGCCAATCAGGGGGGGATCAGCCCCAGCATTTT
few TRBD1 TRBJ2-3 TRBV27 CASSPTDRAGDTQYF TGTGCCAGCAGCCCCACGGACAGGGCCGGAGATACGCAGTATTTT
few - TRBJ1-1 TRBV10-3 CAISEGAAWAEAFF TGTGCCATCAGCGAAGGCGCGGCCTGGGCTGAAGCTTTCTTT
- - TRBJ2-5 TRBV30 CAWSVYQTQYF TGTGCCTGGAGTGTATACCAGACCCAGTACTTC
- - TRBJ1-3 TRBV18 CASSPPSGDSGNTIYF TGTGCCAGCTCACCACCTTCCGGGGACTCTGGAAACACCATATATTTT
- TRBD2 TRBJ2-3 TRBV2 CASQEGLATDTQYF TGTGCCAGCCAAGAAGGACTAGCTACAGATACGCAGTATTTT
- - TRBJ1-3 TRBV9 CASSPRTGSGNTIYF TGTGCCAGCAGCCCACGGACGGGCTCTGGAAACACCATATATTTT
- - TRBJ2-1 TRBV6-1 CASLQGGNVNEQFF TGTGCCAGCCTTCAAGGGGGGAATGTCAATGAGCAGTTCTTC
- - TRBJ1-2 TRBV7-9 CASSAGRDGYTF TGTGCCAGCAGCGCGGGGCGGGATGGCTACACCTTC
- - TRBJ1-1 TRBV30 CAWSDGRSNTEAFF TGTGCCTGGAGTGACGGACGATCGAACACTGAAGCTTTCTTT
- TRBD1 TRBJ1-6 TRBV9 CASSVNRGNSPLHF TGTGCCAGCAGCGTGAACAGGGGGAATTCACCCCTCCACTTT